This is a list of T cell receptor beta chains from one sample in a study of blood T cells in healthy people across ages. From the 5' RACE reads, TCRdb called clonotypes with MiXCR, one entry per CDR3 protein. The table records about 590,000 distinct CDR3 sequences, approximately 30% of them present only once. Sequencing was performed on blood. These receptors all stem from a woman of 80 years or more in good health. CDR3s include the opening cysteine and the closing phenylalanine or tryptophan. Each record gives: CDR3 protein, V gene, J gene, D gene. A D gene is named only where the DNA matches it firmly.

cdr3_aa: CASSQGRSAPLHF
v_call: TRBV14
j_call: TRBJ1-6
d_call: -

cdr3_aa: CASSHHYEQYF
v_call: TRBV6-2/TRBV6-3
j_call: TRBJ2-7
d_call: -

cdr3_aa: CSARAADEQFF
v_call: TRBV20-1
j_call: TRBJ2-1
d_call: -

cdr3_aa: CASTGRASGANVLTF
v_call: TRBV6-5
j_call: TRBJ2-6
d_call: -

cdr3_aa: CASSPQLAGGLMAGELFF
v_call: TRBV9
j_call: TRBJ2-2
d_call: TRBD2

cdr3_aa: CSARVKVGLPDQETQYF
v_call: TRBV20-1
j_call: TRBJ2-5
d_call: -

cdr3_aa: CASFTTGGSTDTQYF
v_call: TRBV7-2
j_call: TRBJ2-3
d_call: TRBD2

cdr3_aa: CASSSAGRGGNTEAFF
v_call: TRBV6-5
j_call: TRBJ1-1
d_call: -

cdr3_aa: CANPGQSNQPQHF
v_call: TRBV7-6
j_call: TRBJ1-5
d_call: TRBD1

cdr3_aa: CASSVGGASYNEQFF
v_call: TRBV5-6
j_call: TRBJ2-1
d_call: TRBD2

cdr3_aa: CASVRNRTNYGYTF
v_call: TRBV2
j_call: TRBJ1-2
d_call: -

cdr3_aa: CSARETRDHLGQYF
v_call: TRBV20-1
j_call: TRBJ2-3
d_call: -

cdr3_aa: CASSPLGANTEAFF
v_call: TRBV27
j_call: TRBJ1-1
d_call: -